This TCR beta chain stems from a study of T cell repertoires in cytomegalovirus infection. The V and J ends lost 5 bases and 0 bases respectively, with 10 bases between them. CDR1 is WSHSY, CDR2 SAAADI, per germline. The CDR3 extends over 14 amino acids. This clonotype was detected a few times. Antigen specificity is unknown. One entry per CDR3 protein, called by TCRdb with MiXCR from the reads. This sample has a few hundred thousand distinct CDR3 sequences, with roughly 42% found just once. The receptor was derived from a human donor in good health (CMV status not recorded). Some clones in this sample may be carry-over from other donors' samples. Sequencing was performed on cultured PBMCs, taken from culture after CMV antigen stimulation. The chain links TRBV10-2 to TRBJ1-1; D possibly corresponds to TRBD1 (5 bases). The CDR3 protein is CASSRGGVNTEAFF. CDR3 DNA sequence: TGCGCCAGCAGTCGGGGGGGGGTGAACACTGAAGCTTTCTTT.